The rows below give T cell receptor beta chains drawn from one sample of a study of blood T cell repertoires in COVID-19. Sequencing used immunoSEQ multiplex PCR; TCRdb keeps in-frame clones, though not all of them. The repertoire includes 350,000 to 400,000 clones, 89% of them detected once, and less than 3.5% sits in the top ten. Sequencing was done on a sample of peripheral blood. The receptors were gathered from a woman aged 25 to 39 with COVID-19, enrolled during active disease. Each CDR3 is given with its conserved first and last residue. The order of the fields is clone size, V gene, J gene, D gene, CDR3 DNA, CDR3 protein. A D gene is named only where the DNA matches it firmly. Clone size is shown for a subset of rows, as once, few, many or a class of expanded clone.

clone_size: -; v_call: TRBV5-1; j_call: TRBJ2-5; d_call: -; cdr3_nt: TGCGCCAGCAGGAAGGACAGCCAAGAGACCCAGTACTTC; cdr3_aa: CASRKDSQETQYF
clone_size: -; v_call: TRBV7-9; j_call: TRBJ1-4; d_call: -; cdr3_nt: TGTGCCAGCAGCTTATTGGGGGGGCATGCAACTAATGAAAAACTGTTTTTT; cdr3_aa: CASSLLGGHATNEKLFF
clone_size: -; v_call: TRBV7-9; j_call: TRBJ1-1; d_call: -; cdr3_nt: TGTGCCAGCAGCTTAGCTTCTGTGAACACTGAAGCTTTCTTT; cdr3_aa: CASSLASVNTEAFF
clone_size: -; v_call: TRBV7-2; j_call: TRBJ1-2; d_call: -; cdr3_nt: TGTGCCAGCAGCTTAGGTGGCATCGGGGGTGGCTACACCTTC; cdr3_aa: CASSLGGIGGGYTF
clone_size: -; v_call: TRBV4-2; j_call: TRBJ1-6; d_call: -; cdr3_nt: TGTGCCAGCAGCGGGAGCTCCTATAATTCACCCCTCCACTTT; cdr3_aa: CASSGSSYNSPLHF
clone_size: -; v_call: TRBV7-2; j_call: TRBJ2-3; d_call: -; cdr3_nt: TGTGCCAGCAGCCTAACTAGCTTCCAGACCCCTAGCACAGATACGCAGTATTTT; cdr3_aa: CASSLTSFQTPSTDTQYF
clone_size: -; v_call: TRBV5-1; j_call: TRBJ2-5; d_call: TRBD1; cdr3_nt: TGCGCCAGCAGCTACGGACAGGGAGTAGGGGAGACCCAGTACTTC; cdr3_aa: CASSYGQGVGETQYF
clone_size: -; v_call: TRBV18; j_call: TRBJ1-1; d_call: -; cdr3_nt: TGTGCCAGCTCACCGGGGGGTGAAGCTTTCTTT; cdr3_aa: CASSPGGEAFF
clone_size: few; v_call: TRBV7-9; j_call: TRBJ1-2; d_call: TRBD1; cdr3_nt: TGTGCCAGCAGCCACCGGGACAGGGGGCCCAACTATGGCTACACCTTC; cdr3_aa: CASSHRDRGPNYGYTF
clone_size: few; v_call: TRBV7-6; j_call: TRBJ1-1; d_call: -; cdr3_nt: TGTGCCAGCAGCTTAGGGACGGGGGACGGGAACACTGAAGCTTTCTTT; cdr3_aa: CASSLGTGDGNTEAFF
clone_size: -; v_call: TRBV7-6; j_call: TRBJ1-2; d_call: -; cdr3_nt: TGTGCCAGCAGCTTACCCTTACCAGGGGAGAATGGCTACACCTTC; cdr3_aa: CASSLPLPGENGYTF
clone_size: -; v_call: TRBV21-1; j_call: TRBJ2-3; d_call: -; cdr3_nt: TGTGCCAGCAGCAGGGGAACGGGGTCTAGCGGGGCGCCCGGGAGCACAGATACGCAGTATTTT; cdr3_aa: CASSRGTGSSGAPGSTDTQYF
clone_size: -; v_call: TRBV3-1/TRBV3-2; j_call: TRBJ2-7; d_call: TRBD1; cdr3_nt: TGTGCCAGCACTACTCGGGGGACAGGGGTCTCCTACGAGCAGTACTTC; cdr3_aa: CASTTRGTGVSYEQYF
clone_size: -; v_call: TRBV5-5; j_call: TRBJ1-2; d_call: TRBD1; cdr3_nt: TGTGCCAGCAGCCAGACCCCGGACAGGGGGCGAGGCTACACCTTC; cdr3_aa: CASSQTPDRGRGYTF
clone_size: -; v_call: TRBV4-2; j_call: TRBJ2-1; d_call: TRBD1; cdr3_nt: TGTGCCAGCAGCCAAGAGACAGGGGGTGGTGAGCAGTTCTTC; cdr3_aa: CASSQETGGGEQFF
clone_size: -; v_call: TRBV11-2; j_call: TRBJ2-3; d_call: -; cdr3_nt: TGTGCCAGCAGCTTCGTCGGGGTGACAGATACGCAGTATTTT; cdr3_aa: CASSFVGVTDTQYF
clone_size: -; v_call: TRBV28; j_call: TRBJ2-3; d_call: -; cdr3_nt: TGTGCCAGCACGGGACTTCCGTTTAGCACAGATACGCAGTATTTT; cdr3_aa: CASTGLPFSTDTQYF
clone_size: -; v_call: TRBV2; j_call: TRBJ2-5; d_call: -; cdr3_nt: TGTGCCAGCAGCGAAGCGCTCCACAGGGGAGGGACCCAGTACTTC; cdr3_aa: CASSEALHRGGTQYF
clone_size: -; v_call: TRBV6-6; j_call: TRBJ1-4; d_call: -; cdr3_nt: TGTGCCAGCAGTTCGGGAATCGACAAGCTTAATGAAAAACTGTTTTTT; cdr3_aa: CASSSGIDKLNEKLFF
clone_size: -; v_call: TRBV4-3; j_call: TRBJ1-6; d_call: -; cdr3_nt: TGCGCCAGCAGCCAAGACGCCCGCCGGGGTTCACCCCTCCACTTT; cdr3_aa: CASSQDARRGSPLHF
clone_size: -; v_call: TRBV27; j_call: TRBJ1-2; d_call: -; cdr3_nt: TGTGCCAGCAGGTCGACACGGGCCGGGGGTGGCTACACCTTC; cdr3_aa: CASRSTRAGGGYTF
clone_size: -; v_call: TRBV2; j_call: TRBJ1-1; d_call: -; cdr3_nt: TGTGCCAGCGTAGTGAACACTGAAGCTTTCTTT; cdr3_aa: CASVVNTEAFF
clone_size: few; v_call: TRBV11-2; j_call: TRBJ2-3; d_call: -; cdr3_nt: TGTGCCAGCAGCACCCGAACAGGGGATACGCAGTATTTT; cdr3_aa: CASSTRTGDTQYF
clone_size: -; v_call: TRBV23-1; j_call: TRBJ2-2; d_call: -; cdr3_nt: TGCGCCGCCCCCGGACACGCGAACACCGGGGAGCTGTTTTTT; cdr3_aa: CAAPGHANTGELFF
clone_size: -; v_call: TRBV9; j_call: TRBJ2-7; d_call: TRBD2; cdr3_nt: TGTGCCAGCAGCGTAGGGGCCGAGCGGGGGGCCCGAATATGGGAGCAGTACTTC; cdr3_aa: CASSVGAERGARIWEQYF
clone_size: -; v_call: TRBV27; j_call: TRBJ1-2; d_call: TRBD1; cdr3_nt: TGTGCCAGCAGTCCCCCGGGACAGGGGGTTTATGGCTACACCTTC; cdr3_aa: CASSPPGQGVYGYTF
clone_size: -; v_call: TRBV19; j_call: TRBJ1-1; d_call: TRBD1; cdr3_nt: TGTGCCAGTAGTGAACACCGGGACAGGGGGCGAAAGGACACTGAAGCTTTCTTT; cdr3_aa: CASSEHRDRGRKDTEAFF
clone_size: -; v_call: TRBV7-9; j_call: TRBJ2-1; d_call: -; cdr3_nt: TGTGCCAGCAGCTTAGTGACGGGACTTAACGACAATGAGCAGTTCTTC; cdr3_aa: CASSLVTGLNDNEQFF
clone_size: -; v_call: TRBV7-6; j_call: TRBJ1-1; d_call: TRBD1; cdr3_nt: TGTGCCAGCAGCTTAAGGGGGCTTGGCAGGTACACTGAAGCTTTCTTT; cdr3_aa: CASSLRGLGRYTEAFF
clone_size: -; v_call: TRBV20-1; j_call: TRBJ2-1; d_call: TRBD2; cdr3_nt: TGCAGTGCTAGTAGACTAGCCGGAACCTACAATGAGCAGTTCTTC; cdr3_aa: CSASRLAGTYNEQFF
clone_size: -; v_call: TRBV24-1; j_call: TRBJ1-1; d_call: -; cdr3_nt: TGTGCCACCAGTGCGGACATGAACACTGAAGCTTTCTTT; cdr3_aa: CATSADMNTEAFF